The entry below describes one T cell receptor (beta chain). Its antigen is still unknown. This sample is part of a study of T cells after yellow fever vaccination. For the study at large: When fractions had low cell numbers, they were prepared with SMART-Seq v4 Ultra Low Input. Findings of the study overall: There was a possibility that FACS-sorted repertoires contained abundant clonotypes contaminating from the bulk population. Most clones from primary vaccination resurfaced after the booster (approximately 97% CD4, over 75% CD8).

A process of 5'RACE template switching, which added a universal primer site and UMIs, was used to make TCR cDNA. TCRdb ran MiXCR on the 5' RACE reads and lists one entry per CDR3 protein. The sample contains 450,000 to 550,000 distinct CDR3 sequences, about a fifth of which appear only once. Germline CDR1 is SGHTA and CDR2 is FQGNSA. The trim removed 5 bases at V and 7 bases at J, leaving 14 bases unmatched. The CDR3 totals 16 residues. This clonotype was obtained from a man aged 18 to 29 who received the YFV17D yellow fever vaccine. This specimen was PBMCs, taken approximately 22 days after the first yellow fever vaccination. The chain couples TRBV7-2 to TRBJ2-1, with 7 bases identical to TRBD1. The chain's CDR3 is CASSGRTGITKNEQFF. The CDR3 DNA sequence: TGTGCCAGCAGCGGACGGACAGGAATAACGAAGAATGAGCAGTTCTTC.